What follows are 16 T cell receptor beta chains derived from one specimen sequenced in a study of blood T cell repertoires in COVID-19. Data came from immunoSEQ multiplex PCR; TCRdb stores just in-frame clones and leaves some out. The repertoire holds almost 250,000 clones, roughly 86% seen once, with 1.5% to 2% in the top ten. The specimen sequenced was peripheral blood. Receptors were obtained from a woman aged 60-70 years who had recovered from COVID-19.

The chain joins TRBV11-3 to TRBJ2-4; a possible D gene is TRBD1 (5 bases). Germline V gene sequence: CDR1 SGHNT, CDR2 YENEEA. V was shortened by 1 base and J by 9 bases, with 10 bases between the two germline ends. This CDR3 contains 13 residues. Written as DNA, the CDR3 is TGTGCCAGCAGCTTAGGGGGCGGAAGCATTCAGTACTTC. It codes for CASSLGGGSIQYF.

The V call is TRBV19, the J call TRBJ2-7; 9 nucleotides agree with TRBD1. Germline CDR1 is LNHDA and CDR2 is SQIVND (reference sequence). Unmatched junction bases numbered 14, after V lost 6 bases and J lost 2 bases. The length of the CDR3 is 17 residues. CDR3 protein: CASSETSGTGLTYEQYF. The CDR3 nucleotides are TGTGCCAGTAGCGAAACCTCCGGGACAGGGTTGACCTACGAGCAGTACTTC.

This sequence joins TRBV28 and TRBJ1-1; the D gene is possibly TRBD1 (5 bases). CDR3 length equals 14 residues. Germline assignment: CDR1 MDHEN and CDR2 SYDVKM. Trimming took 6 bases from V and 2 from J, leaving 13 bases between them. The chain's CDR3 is CASSPTGENTEAFF. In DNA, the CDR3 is TGTGCCAGCAGCCCCACGGGGGAAAACACTGAAGCTTTCTTT.

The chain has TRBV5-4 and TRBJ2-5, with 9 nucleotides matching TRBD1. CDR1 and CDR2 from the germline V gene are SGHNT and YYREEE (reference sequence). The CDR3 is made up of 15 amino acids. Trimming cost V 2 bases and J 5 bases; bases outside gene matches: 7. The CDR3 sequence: CASSLPGQGSETQYF. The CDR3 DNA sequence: TGTGCCAGCAGCTTACCGGGACAGGGTAGTGAGACCCAGTACTTC. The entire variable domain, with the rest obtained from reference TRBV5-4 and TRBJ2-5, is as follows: ETGVTQSPTHLIKTRGQQVTLRCSSQSGHNTVSWYQQALGQGPQFIFQYYREEENGRGNFPPRFSGLQFPNYSSELNVNALELDDSALYLCASSLPGQGSETQYFGPGTRLLVL.

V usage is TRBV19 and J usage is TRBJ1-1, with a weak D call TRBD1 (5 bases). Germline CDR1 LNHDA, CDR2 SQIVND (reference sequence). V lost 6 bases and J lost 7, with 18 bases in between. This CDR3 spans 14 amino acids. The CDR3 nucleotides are TGTGCCAGTAGGCTCGAGACAGAGGCCCTTGAAGCTTTCTTT. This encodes CASRLETEALEAFF.

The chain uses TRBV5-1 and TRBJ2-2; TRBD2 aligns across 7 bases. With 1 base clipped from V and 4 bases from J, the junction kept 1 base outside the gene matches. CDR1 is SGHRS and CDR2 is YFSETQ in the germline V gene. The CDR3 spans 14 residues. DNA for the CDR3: TGCGCCAGCAGCTTGAGCGGGATCACCGGGGAGCTGTTTTTT. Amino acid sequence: CASSLSGITGELFF.

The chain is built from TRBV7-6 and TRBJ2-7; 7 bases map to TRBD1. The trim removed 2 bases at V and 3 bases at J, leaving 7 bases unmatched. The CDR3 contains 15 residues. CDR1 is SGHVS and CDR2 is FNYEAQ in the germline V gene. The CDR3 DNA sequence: TGTGCCAGCAGCTTATCGGTGGGACAGATCTACGAGCAGTACTTC. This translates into CASSLSVGQIYEQYF. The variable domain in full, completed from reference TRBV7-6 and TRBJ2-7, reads GAGVSQSPRYKVTKRGQDVALRCDPISGHVSLYWYRQALGQGPEFLTYFNYEAQQDKSGLPNDRFSAERPEGSISTLTIQRTEQRDSAMYRCASSLSVGQIYEQYFGPGTRLTVT.

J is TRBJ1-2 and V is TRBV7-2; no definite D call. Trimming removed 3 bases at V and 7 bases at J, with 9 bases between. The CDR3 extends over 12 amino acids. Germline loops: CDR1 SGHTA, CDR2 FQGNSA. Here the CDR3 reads CASSFLESGYTF. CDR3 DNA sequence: TGTGCCAGCAGCTTTCTAGAATCTGGCTACACCTTC.

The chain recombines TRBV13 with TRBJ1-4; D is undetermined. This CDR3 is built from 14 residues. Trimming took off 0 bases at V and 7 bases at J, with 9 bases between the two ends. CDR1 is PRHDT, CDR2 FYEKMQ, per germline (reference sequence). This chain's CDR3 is CASSLGARSEKLFF. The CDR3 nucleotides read TGTGCCAGCAGCTTAGGGGCGCGGAGTGAAAAACTGTTTTTT.

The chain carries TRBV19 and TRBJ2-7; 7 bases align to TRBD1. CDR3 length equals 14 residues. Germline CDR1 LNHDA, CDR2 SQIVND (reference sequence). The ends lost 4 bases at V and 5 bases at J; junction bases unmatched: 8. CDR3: CASSTSTGSHEQYF. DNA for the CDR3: TGTGCCAGTAGTACCTCGACAGGGTCCCACGAGCAGTACTTC. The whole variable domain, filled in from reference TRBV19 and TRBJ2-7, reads DGGITQSPKYLFRKEGQNVTLSCEQNLNHDAMYWYRQDPGQGLRLIYYSQIVNDFQKGDIAEGYSVSREKKESFPLTVTSAQKNPTAFYLCASSTSTGSHEQYFGPGTRLTVT.

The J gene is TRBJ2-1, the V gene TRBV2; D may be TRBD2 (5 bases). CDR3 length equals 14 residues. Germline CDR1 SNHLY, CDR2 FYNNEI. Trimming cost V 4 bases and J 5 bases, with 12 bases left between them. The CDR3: CASSGAGSNNEQFF. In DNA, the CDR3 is TGTGCCAGCAGTGGGGCGGGTTCAAACAATGAGCAGTTCTTC.

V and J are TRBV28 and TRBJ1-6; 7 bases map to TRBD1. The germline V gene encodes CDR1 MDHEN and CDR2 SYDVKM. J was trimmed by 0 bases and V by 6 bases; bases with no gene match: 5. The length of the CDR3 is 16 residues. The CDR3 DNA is TGTGCCAGCAGGTCAGGGGGGAGCTCCTATAATTCACCCCTCCACTTT. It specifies CASRSGGSSYNSPLHF.

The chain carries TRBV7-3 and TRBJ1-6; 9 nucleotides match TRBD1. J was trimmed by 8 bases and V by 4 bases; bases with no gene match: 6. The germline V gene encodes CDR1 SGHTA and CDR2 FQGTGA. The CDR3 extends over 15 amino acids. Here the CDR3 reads CASSWTGDSHSPLHF. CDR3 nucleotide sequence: TGTGCCAGCAGCTGGACAGGGGATTCCCATTCACCCCTCCACTTT.

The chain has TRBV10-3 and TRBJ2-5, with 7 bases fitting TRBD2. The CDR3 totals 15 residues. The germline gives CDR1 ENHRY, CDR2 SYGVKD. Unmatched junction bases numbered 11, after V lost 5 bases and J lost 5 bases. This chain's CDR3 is CAISTSGGVGETQYF. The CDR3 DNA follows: TGTGCCATCAGTACAAGTGGGGGGGTAGGGGAGACCCAGTACTTC.

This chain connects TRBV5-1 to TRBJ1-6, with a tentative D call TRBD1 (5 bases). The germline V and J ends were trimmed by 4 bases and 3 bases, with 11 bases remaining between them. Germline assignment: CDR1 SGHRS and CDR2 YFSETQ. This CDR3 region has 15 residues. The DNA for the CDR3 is TGCGCCAGCAGCGCGGACACGATCTATAATTCACCCCTCCACTTT. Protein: CASSADTIYNSPLHF.

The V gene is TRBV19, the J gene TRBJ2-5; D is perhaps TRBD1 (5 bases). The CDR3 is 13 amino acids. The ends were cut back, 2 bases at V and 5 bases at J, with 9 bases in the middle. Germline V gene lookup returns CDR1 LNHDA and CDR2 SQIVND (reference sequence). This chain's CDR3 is CASSIRGIETQYF. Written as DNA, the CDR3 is TGTGCCAGTAGTATAAGGGGAATTGAGACCCAGTACTTC.